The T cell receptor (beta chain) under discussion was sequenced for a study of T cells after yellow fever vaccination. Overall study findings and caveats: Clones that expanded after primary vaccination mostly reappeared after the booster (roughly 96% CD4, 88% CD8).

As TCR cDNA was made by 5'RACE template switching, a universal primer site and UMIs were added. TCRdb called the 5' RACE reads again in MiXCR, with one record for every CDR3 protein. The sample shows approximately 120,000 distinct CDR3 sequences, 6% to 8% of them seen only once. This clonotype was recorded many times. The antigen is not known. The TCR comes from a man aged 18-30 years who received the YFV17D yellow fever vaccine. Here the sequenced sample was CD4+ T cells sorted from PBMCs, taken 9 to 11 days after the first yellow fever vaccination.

In DNA, the CDR3 is TGTGCCAGCAGTTCCCTCGACCGGGGAGGCAATCAGCCCCAGCATTTT. Its protein is CASSSLDRGGNQPQHF. V gene TRBV27 combines with J gene TRBJ1-5; unclear D gene. Germline V lookup: CDR1 MNHEY, CDR2 SMNVEV (reference sequence). Trimming removed 4 bases at V and 2 bases at J, with 15 bases between. This CDR3 has 16 amino acids.